This T cell receptor beta chain was captured in a study of cytomegalovirus exposure and HLA in healthy donors. Remarks on this clone: No antigen is known for it.

Both 60 Vbeta primers and 13 Jbeta primers went into the PCR. Here immunoSEQ multiplex PCR was the method, and the copy in TCRdb shows in-frame clones only, minus some. The profile shows some 160,000 clones, approximately 84% of them singletons. Study-wide results and limits: Previous analysis showed most TCR beta V segments were productive about 87% or about 30% of the time. Immune exposure information comprised only CMV serostatus.

Sequencing was carried out using PBMCs. The receptor was derived from a woman between 40 and 55 years old in good health and CMV-seropositive.

The CDR3 coding sequence is TGTGCCAGCAGCTTAGAAGGGCGGGCAGGAGGTAACACTGAAGCTTTCTTT. Amino acids: CASSLEGRAGGNTEAFF. The chain carries TRBV7-9 and TRBJ1-1; D call uncertain. Looked up from germline, CDR1 is SEHNR and CDR2 is FQNEAQ (reference sequence). The CDR3 runs 17 residues. V lost 1 base to trimming and J lost 2 bases, with 17 bases between them.